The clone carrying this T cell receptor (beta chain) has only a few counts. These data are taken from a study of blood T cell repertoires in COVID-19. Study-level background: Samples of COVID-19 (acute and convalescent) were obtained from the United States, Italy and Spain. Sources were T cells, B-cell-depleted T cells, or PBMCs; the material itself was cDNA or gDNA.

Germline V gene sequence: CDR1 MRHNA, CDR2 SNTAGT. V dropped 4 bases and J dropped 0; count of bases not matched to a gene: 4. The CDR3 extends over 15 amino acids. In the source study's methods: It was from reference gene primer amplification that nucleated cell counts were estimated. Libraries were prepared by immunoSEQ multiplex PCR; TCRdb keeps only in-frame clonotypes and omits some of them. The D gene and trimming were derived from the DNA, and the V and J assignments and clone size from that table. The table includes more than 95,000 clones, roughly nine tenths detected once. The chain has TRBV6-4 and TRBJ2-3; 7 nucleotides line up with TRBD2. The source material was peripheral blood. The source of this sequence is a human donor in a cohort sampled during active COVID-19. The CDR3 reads CASSAFSGSTDTQYF. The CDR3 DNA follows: TGTGCCAGCAGTGCCTTTAGCGGGAGCACAGATACGCAGTATTTT.